This is a list of T cell receptor beta chains from one sample in a study of OX40 agonist ivuxolimab in advanced cancers. The data were produced by immunoSEQ multiplex PCR, yet TCRdb's version contains in-frame clones alone and is incomplete. The sample shows around 56,000 clones, approximately 86% of them seen only once. The sample was CD4+ or CD8+ T cells sorted from blood, taken in a trial of the OX40 agonist ivuxolimab. The receptor set was obtained from an adult with an advanced solid tumor such as melanoma, head and neck, liver or kidney cancer. The CDR3 runs from the conserved cysteine through the conserved F or W. The order of the fields is V gene, D gene, J gene, clone size, CDR3 protein, CDR3 DNA. The D gene is left open where the match is weak. For some rows the clone size is stated as once, few or many, or as a class when expanded; others skip it.

v_call: TRBV7-9; d_call: TRBD1; j_call: TRBJ2-7; clone_size: .; cdr3_aa: CASSLGQGSLNEQYF; cdr3_nt: TGTGCCAGCAGCCTTGGACAGGGCTCACTTAACGAGCAGTACTTC
v_call: TRBV11-2; d_call: TRBD1; j_call: TRBJ1-1; clone_size: .; cdr3_aa: CASSSPGQAYTEAFF; cdr3_nt: TGTGCCAGCAGCTCACCGGGACAGGCTTACACTGAAGCTTTCTTT
v_call: TRBV13; d_call: .; j_call: TRBJ1-3; clone_size: .; cdr3_aa: CASSLGDADTIYF; cdr3_nt: TGTGCCAGCAGCTTGGGGGACGCGGACACCATATATTTT
v_call: TRBV27; d_call: .; j_call: TRBJ2-7; clone_size: .; cdr3_aa: CASSPRWGGYEQYF; cdr3_nt: TGTGCCAGCAGTCCTCGGTGGGGCGGGTACGAGCAGTACTTC
v_call: TRBV30; d_call: .; j_call: TRBJ1-4; clone_size: .; cdr3_aa: CAWSAGGDNEKLFF; cdr3_nt: TGTGCCTGGAGCGCCGGGGGAGATAATGAAAAACTGTTTTTT
v_call: TRBV5-1; d_call: .; j_call: TRBJ2-1; clone_size: .; cdr3_aa: CASKEGGRDEQFF; cdr3_nt: TGCGCCAGCAAAGAGGGGGGCCGGGATGAGCAGTTCTTC
v_call: TRBV2; d_call: .; j_call: TRBJ1-6; clone_size: .; cdr3_aa: CASHVRANSPLHF; cdr3_nt: TGTGCCAGCCACGTCAGGGCCAATTCACCCCTCCACTTT
v_call: TRBV21-1; d_call: .; j_call: TRBJ2-3; clone_size: few; cdr3_aa: CASSTQKGQGTDTQYF; cdr3_nt: TGTGCCAGCAGCACGCAAAAGGGACAGGGCACAGATACGCAGTATTTT
v_call: TRBV27; d_call: TRBD2; j_call: TRBJ2-1; clone_size: .; cdr3_aa: CASRRDSRTRIVNEQFF; cdr3_nt: TGTGCCAGCAGGCGTGATAGTCGGACTAGAATAGTCAATGAGCAGTTCTTC
v_call: TRBV27; d_call: .; j_call: TRBJ2-7; clone_size: .; cdr3_aa: CASSLYGERPYEQYF; cdr3_nt: TGTGCCAGCAGTTTATATGGCGAGAGACCCTACGAGCAGTACTTC
v_call: TRBV9; d_call: TRBD1; j_call: TRBJ2-2; clone_size: .; cdr3_aa: CASSVDRGGELFF; cdr3_nt: TGTGCCAGCAGCGTGGACAGGGGAGGGGAGCTGTTTTTT
v_call: TRBV10-3; d_call: .; j_call: TRBJ1-5; clone_size: .; cdr3_aa: CAISVQAGNQPQHF; cdr3_nt: TGTGCCATCAGTGTGCAGGCCGGCAATCAGCCCCAGCATTTT
v_call: TRBV7-8; d_call: .; j_call: TRBJ2-7; clone_size: once; cdr3_aa: CASSLTPNAYEQYF; cdr3_nt: TGTGCCAGCAGCTTGACACCAAATGCCTACGAGCAGTACTTC
v_call: TRBV19; d_call: TRBD2; j_call: TRBJ2-3; clone_size: .; cdr3_aa: CASSIVLAGNTDTQYF; cdr3_nt: TGTGCCAGTAGTATAGTACTAGCGGGGAACACAGATACGCAGTATTTT
v_call: TRBV29-1; d_call: TRBD1; j_call: TRBJ2-7; clone_size: .; cdr3_aa: CSVETGVRAYEQYF; cdr3_nt: TGCAGCGTTGAAACAGGGGTAAGAGCCTACGAGCAGTACTTC
v_call: TRBV5-3; d_call: TRBD1; j_call: TRBJ2-1; clone_size: .; cdr3_aa: CASSQDRAGYNEQFF; cdr3_nt: TGTGCCAGCAGCCAGGACAGGGCCGGGTACAATGAGCAGTTCTTC
v_call: TRBV11-2; d_call: .; j_call: TRBJ2-6; clone_size: .; cdr3_aa: CASSLRGRGASSGANVLTF; cdr3_nt: TGTGCCAGCAGCCTTAGGGGTCGCGGAGCTAGCTCTGGGGCCAACGTCCTGACTTTC
v_call: TRBV7-3; d_call: .; j_call: TRBJ1-2; clone_size: .; cdr3_aa: CASSLEQSYGYTF; cdr3_nt: TGTGCCAGCAGCTTAGAACAGAGCTATGGCTACACCTTC
v_call: TRBV7-9; d_call: .; j_call: TRBJ1-3; clone_size: .; cdr3_aa: CASSPLDYSGNTIYF; cdr3_nt: TGTGCCAGCAGCCCACTGGATTACTCTGGAAACACCATATATTTT
v_call: TRBV27; d_call: TRBD1; j_call: TRBJ2-2; clone_size: .; cdr3_aa: CASNKDRSIGELFF; cdr3_nt: TGTGCCAGCAATAAGGACAGGTCAATCGGGGAGCTGTTTTTT
v_call: TRBV18; d_call: TRBD1; j_call: TRBJ2-7; clone_size: .; cdr3_aa: CASSQTGQGYEQYF; cdr3_nt: TGTGCCAGCTCACAGACGGGACAGGGATACGAGCAGTACTTC
v_call: TRBV2; d_call: .; j_call: TRBJ1-4; clone_size: .; cdr3_aa: CASSPRANEKLFF; cdr3_nt: TGTGCCAGCAGTCCACGGGCTAATGAAAAACTGTTTTTT
v_call: TRBV6-6; d_call: .; j_call: TRBJ2-6; clone_size: .; cdr3_aa: CASSYSSSGANVLTF; cdr3_nt: TGTGCCAGCAGTTACTCAAGCTCTGGGGCCAACGTCCTGACTTTC
v_call: TRBV6-5; d_call: TRBD2; j_call: TRBJ2-1; clone_size: once; cdr3_aa: CASRGTSGGYNEQFF; cdr3_nt: TGTGCCAGCAGGGGGACTAGCGGGGGTTACAATGAGCAGTTCTTC
v_call: TRBV15; d_call: .; j_call: TRBJ1-3; clone_size: .; cdr3_aa: CATSRDSSGNTIYF; cdr3_nt: TGTGCCACCAGCAGGGACAGCTCTGGAAACACCATATATTTT
v_call: TRBV6-5; d_call: .; j_call: TRBJ2-7; clone_size: .; cdr3_aa: CASSEQGLAYEQYF; cdr3_nt: TGTGCCAGCAGTGAGCAGGGTCTGGCCTACGAGCAGTACTTC
v_call: TRBV15; d_call: .; j_call: TRBJ2-2; clone_size: .; cdr3_aa: CATGRWGTGELFF; cdr3_nt: TGTGCCACCGGCCGGTGGGGCACCGGGGAGCTGTTTTTT
v_call: TRBV5-1; d_call: TRBD1; j_call: TRBJ1-4; clone_size: .; cdr3_aa: CASSLEGTGVEKLFF; cdr3_nt: TGCGCCAGCAGCTTGGAAGGGACAGGGGTTGAAAAACTGTTTTTT
v_call: TRBV6-6; d_call: TRBD1; j_call: TRBJ2-5; clone_size: .; cdr3_aa: CASRSDRVQETQYF; cdr3_nt: TGTGCCAGCAGATCGGACAGGGTACAAGAGACCCAGTACTTC
v_call: TRBV7-2; d_call: .; j_call: TRBJ1-1; clone_size: .; cdr3_aa: CASSLEIGATTEAFF; cdr3_nt: TGTGCCAGCAGCTTAGAAATCGGGGCCACCACTGAAGCTTTCTTT
v_call: TRBV18; d_call: TRBD1; j_call: TRBJ2-1; clone_size: .; cdr3_aa: CASSPRDSNEQFF; cdr3_nt: TGTGCCAGCTCCCCTCGGGACAGCAATGAGCAGTTCTTC
v_call: TRBV28; d_call: .; j_call: TRBJ1-1; clone_size: .; cdr3_aa: CASTEIGTEAFF; cdr3_nt: TGTGCCAGCACTGAGATTGGGACTGAAGCTTTCTTT
v_call: TRBV6-5; d_call: .; j_call: TRBJ2-7; clone_size: .; cdr3_aa: CASRIFLGEYEQYF; cdr3_nt: TGTGCCAGCAGAATCTTTCTAGGGGAGTACGAGCAGTACTTC
v_call: TRBV9; d_call: .; j_call: TRBJ2-1; clone_size: .; cdr3_aa: CASSALALNEQFF; cdr3_nt: TGTGCCAGCAGCGCTCTTGCCCTGAATGAGCAGTTCTTC
v_call: TRBV2; d_call: .; j_call: TRBJ1-5; clone_size: .; cdr3_aa: CASRTGTNSNQPQHF; cdr3_nt: TGTGCCAGCAGAACCGGGACAAATAGCAATCAGCCCCAGCATTTT
v_call: TRBV2; d_call: .; j_call: TRBJ2-5; clone_size: .; cdr3_aa: CASSVGPEETQYF; cdr3_nt: TGTGCCAGCAGTGTTGGTCCAGAAGAGACCCAGTACTTC
v_call: TRBV4-3; d_call: .; j_call: TRBJ2-3; clone_size: .; cdr3_aa: CASSQGGVDTQYF; cdr3_nt: TGCGCCAGCAGCCAAGGAGGGGTGGATACGCAGTATTTT
v_call: TRBV7-9; d_call: TRBD1; j_call: TRBJ1-1; clone_size: .; cdr3_aa: CASSLVGTGEEGFF; cdr3_nt: TGTGCCAGCAGCTTAGTCGGGACAGGGGAGGAAGGTTTCTTT
v_call: TRBV5-1; d_call: .; j_call: TRBJ2-3; clone_size: few; cdr3_aa: CASSLDGESDTQYF; cdr3_nt: TGCGCCAGCAGCCTAGACGGGGAATCAGATACGCAGTATTTT
v_call: TRBV15; d_call: TRBD1; j_call: TRBJ2-6; clone_size: .; cdr3_aa: CATSRDRTGTSGANVLTF; cdr3_nt: TGTGCCACCAGCAGAGATAGGACAGGGACCTCTGGGGCCAACGTCCTGACTTTC
v_call: TRBV14; d_call: .; j_call: TRBJ2-2; clone_size: .; cdr3_aa: CASSNRLEGTGELFF; cdr3_nt: TGTGCCAGCAGCAACAGACTGGAGGGCACCGGGGAGCTGTTTTTT
v_call: TRBV7-9; d_call: .; j_call: TRBJ2-5; clone_size: .; cdr3_aa: CASSPSSETQYF; cdr3_nt: TGTGCCAGCAGCCCCTCTAGTGAGACCCAGTACTTC
v_call: TRBV30; d_call: .; j_call: TRBJ1-1; clone_size: .; cdr3_aa: CAWSVGGNTEAFF; cdr3_nt: TGTGCCTGGAGTGTAGGGGGGAACACTGAAGCTTTCTTT
v_call: TRBV19; d_call: .; j_call: TRBJ2-3; clone_size: .; cdr3_aa: CASSIGGGTDTQYF; cdr3_nt: TGTGCCAGTAGTATAGGAGGGGGCACAGATACGCAGTATTTT
v_call: TRBV29-1; d_call: TRBD1; j_call: TRBJ2-1; clone_size: .; cdr3_aa: CSVERGQTPNEQFF; cdr3_nt: TGCAGCGTTGAACGGGGACAGACTCCCAATGAGCAGTTCTTC
v_call: TRBV7-3; d_call: .; j_call: TRBJ2-7; clone_size: .; cdr3_aa: CASGTGGVGGEQYF; cdr3_nt: TGTGCCAGCGGGACCGGGGGTGTTGGAGGCGAGCAGTACTTC
v_call: TRBV7-9; d_call: .; j_call: TRBJ1-2; clone_size: .; cdr3_aa: CASSVQTGFYGYTF; cdr3_nt: TGTGCCAGCAGCGTGCAGACAGGCTTCTATGGCTACACCTTC
v_call: TRBV30; d_call: .; j_call: TRBJ1-1; clone_size: .; cdr3_aa: CAWTPGNGAFF; cdr3_nt: TGTGCCTGGACACCAGGGAATGGAGCTTTCTTT